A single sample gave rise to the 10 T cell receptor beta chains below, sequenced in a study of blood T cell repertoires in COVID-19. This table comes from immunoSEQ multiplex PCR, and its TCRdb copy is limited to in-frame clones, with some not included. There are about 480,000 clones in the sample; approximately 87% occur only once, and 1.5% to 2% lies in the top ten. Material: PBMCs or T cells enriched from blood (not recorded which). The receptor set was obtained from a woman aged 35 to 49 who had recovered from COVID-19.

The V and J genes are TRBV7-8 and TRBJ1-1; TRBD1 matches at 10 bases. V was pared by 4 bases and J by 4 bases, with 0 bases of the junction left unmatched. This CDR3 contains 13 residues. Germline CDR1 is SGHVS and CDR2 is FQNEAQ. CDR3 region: CASSWTGGTEAFF. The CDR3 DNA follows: TGTGCCAGCAGCTGGACAGGGGGCACTGAAGCTTTCTTT.

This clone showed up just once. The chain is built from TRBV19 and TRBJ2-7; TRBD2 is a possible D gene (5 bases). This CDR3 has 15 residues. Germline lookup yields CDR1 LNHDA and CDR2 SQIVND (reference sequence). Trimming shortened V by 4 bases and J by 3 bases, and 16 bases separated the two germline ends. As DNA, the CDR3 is TGTGCCAGTAGTAGGGGAGCTACTACGAACTACGAGCAGTACTTC. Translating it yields CASSRGATTNYEQYF.

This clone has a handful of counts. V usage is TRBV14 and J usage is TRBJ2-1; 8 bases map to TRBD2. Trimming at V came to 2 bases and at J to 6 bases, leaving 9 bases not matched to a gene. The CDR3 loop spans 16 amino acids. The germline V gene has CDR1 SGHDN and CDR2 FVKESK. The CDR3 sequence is CASSQLTTSAANEQFF. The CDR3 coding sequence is TGTGCCAGCAGCCAACTGACGACTAGCGCTGCCAATGAGCAGTTCTTC.

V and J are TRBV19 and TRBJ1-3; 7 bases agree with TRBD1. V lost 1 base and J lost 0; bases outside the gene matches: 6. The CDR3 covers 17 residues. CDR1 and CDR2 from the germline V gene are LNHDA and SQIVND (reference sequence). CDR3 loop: CASSIVPGQLSGNTIYF. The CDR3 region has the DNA TGTGCCAGTAGTATAGTTCCGGGACAGCTCTCTGGAAACACCATATATTTT.

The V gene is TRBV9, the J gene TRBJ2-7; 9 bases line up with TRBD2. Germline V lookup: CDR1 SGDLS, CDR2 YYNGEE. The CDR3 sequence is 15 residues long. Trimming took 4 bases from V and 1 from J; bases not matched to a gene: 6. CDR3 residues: CASSPRTSVSYEQYF. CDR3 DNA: TGTGCCAGCAGCCCCCGGACTAGCGTATCCTACGAGCAGTACTTC.

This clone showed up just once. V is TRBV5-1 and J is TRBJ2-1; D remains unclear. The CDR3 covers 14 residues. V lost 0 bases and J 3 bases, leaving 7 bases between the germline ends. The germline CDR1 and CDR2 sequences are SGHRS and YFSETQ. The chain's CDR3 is CASSLGASYNEQFF. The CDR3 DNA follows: TGCGCCAGCAGCTTGGGAGCGAGCTACAATGAGCAGTTCTTC.

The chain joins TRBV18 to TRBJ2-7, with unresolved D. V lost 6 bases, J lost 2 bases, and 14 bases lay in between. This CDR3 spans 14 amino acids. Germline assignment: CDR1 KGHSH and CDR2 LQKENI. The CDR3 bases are TGTGCCAGCTCCCCCCCCCATTCCCCCTACGAGCAGTACTTC. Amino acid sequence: CASSPPHSPYEQYF. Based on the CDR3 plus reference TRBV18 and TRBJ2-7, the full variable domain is NAGVMQNPRHLVRRRGQEARLRCSPMKGHSHVYWYRQLPEEGLKFMVYLQKENIIDESGMPKERFSAEFPKEGPSILRIQQVVRGDSAAYFCASSPPHSPYEQYFGPGTRLTVT.

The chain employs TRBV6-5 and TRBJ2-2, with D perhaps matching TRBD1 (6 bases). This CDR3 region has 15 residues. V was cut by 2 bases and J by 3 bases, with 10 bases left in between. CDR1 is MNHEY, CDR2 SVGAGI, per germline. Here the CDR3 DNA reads TGTGCCAGCAGTTACGGGGGCCAGTACACCGGGGAGCTGTTTTTT. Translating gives CASSYGGQYTGELFF.

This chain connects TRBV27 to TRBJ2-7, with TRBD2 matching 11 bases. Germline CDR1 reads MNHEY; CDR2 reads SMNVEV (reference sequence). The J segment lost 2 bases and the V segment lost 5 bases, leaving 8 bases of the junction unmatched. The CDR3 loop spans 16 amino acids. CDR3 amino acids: CASSPLAGGGAYEQYF. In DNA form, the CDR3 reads TGTGCCAGCAGTCCGCTAGCGGGAGGTGGAGCCTACGAGCAGTACTTC.

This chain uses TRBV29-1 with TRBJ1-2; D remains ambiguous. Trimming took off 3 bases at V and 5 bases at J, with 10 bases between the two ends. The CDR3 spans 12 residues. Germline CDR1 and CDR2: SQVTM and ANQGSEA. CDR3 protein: CSVEGLPYGYTF. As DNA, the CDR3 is TGCAGCGTTGAGGGCCTTCCTTATGGCTACACCTTC.